The present entry profiles one TCR beta chain with its context. The table lists this clone with a count of one. Its antigen remains undetermined. No much larger clone is present one base from it, and per-base qualities are unavailable. This specimen comes from a study of a mutant IDH1 vaccine in newly diagnosed glioma (dated by TCRdb to about 2021). About the full investigation: Of the roughly 34 treated patients, about 60% were male and approximately 38% were female, and the mean age was roughly 38 years. Longitudinal TCRB deep sequencing was performed for around 23 treated patients wherever samples were available for exploratory analyses. Peripheral blood was drawn at six visits: V03 (baseline), V05, V07, V10, V12 and V13. Before enrollment, most patients had been given radiochemotherapy with temozolomide as standard therapy, while the rest had received either radiotherapy alone or temozolomide alone.

Study-level results and caveats: The authors stated that sample limitations prevented analyses of patient blood samples from being reproduced. PBMC samples for TCRB deep sequencing were selected based on availability. Immune responses induced by the vaccine were seen in 93.3% of patients across multiple MHC alleles. Pseudoprogression seemed to be unrelated to changes in the top peripheral T cell clonotypes found by TCRB sequencing.

The sample's time point label, decoded: baseline, week 1 (first vaccination visit). What the treatment or condition label conveys for this sample: pre-vaccination baseline after standard-of-care therapy. Donors had newly diagnosed WHO grade 3 or 4 IDH1-mutant astrocytomas with loss of nuclear ATRX. The samples were drawn from NOA16, a multicentre, single-arm, open-label phase I trial in Germany that tested a mutant IDH1 peptide vaccine in humans for the first time. Visit V03 blood draws served as the baseline sample for immunogenicity testing. The DNeasy Blood and Tissue Kit was used to extract genomic DNA from EDTA blood for TCRB sequencing. Receptor libraries were prepared by the immunoSEQ multiplex PCR assay. The hsTCRB Kit was used according to the manufacturer's protocol to amplify rearranged TCR beta chain sequences. An Illumina MiSeq was used to sequence the TCRB libraries. Under the source paper's analysis protocol: Demultiplexing, trimming and gene mapping were performed with the kit vendor's proprietary platform. In its TCRdb copy, this immuneACCESS table keeps in-frame sequences only and misses some clones. Where compared with another copy, unresolved V genes explain less than half of these, and the others have no known cause. The D gene and trimming were derived from the DNA, and the V and J assignments and clone size from that table. The sample contains about 96,000 clones, roughly 78% of them found a single time. Over 6.5% of the sample lies in the top ten.

Here the sequenced sample was PBMCs, taken from a glioma patient treated with radiotherapy, temozolomide or both. The clonotype comes from a man in his forties with glioma.

The encoded CDR3 is CASSPTGTGNTIYF. At the DNA level, the sequence is TGTGCCAGTAGCCCCACAGGGACTGGAAACACCATATATTTT. The chain is made from TRBV19 and TRBJ1-3; possibly the D gene is TRBD1, per 6 matching bases. The germline V gene (reference sequence) yields LNHDA for CDR1 and SQIVND for CDR2. At the junction V is shortened by 6 bases and J by 2 bases, with 11 bases in between. Counted from cysteine to phenylalanine, this CDR3 has 14 amino acids. Only the CDR3 DNA is retained, 42 bases long and in frame from the first base.